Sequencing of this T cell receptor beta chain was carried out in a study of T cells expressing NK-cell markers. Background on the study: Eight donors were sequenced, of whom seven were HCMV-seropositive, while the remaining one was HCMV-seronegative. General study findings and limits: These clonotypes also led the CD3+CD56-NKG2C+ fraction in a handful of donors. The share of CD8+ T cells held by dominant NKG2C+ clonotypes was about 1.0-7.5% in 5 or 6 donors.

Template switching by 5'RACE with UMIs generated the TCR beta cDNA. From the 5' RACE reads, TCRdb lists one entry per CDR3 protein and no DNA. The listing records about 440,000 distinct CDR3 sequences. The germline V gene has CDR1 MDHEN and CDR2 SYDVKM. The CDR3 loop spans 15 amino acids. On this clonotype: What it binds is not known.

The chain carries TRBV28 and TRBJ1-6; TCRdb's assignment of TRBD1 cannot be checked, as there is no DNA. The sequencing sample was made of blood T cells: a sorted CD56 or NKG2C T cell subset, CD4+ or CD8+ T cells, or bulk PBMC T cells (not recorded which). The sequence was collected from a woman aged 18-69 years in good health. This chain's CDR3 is CASSFGDSLSSPLHF. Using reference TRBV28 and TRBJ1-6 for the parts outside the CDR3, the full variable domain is DVKVTQSSRYLVKRTGEKVFLECVQDMDHENMFWYRQDPGLGLRLIYFSYDVKMKEKGDIPEGYSVSREKKERFSLILESASTNQTSMYLCASSFGDSLSSPLHFGNGTRLTVT.